Listed here is a single T cell receptor (beta chain). Its antigen is unidentified. Germline CDR1 reads SGHDT; CDR2 reads YYEEEE. With 4 bases clipped from V and 2 bases from J, the junction kept 8 bases outside the gene matches. This CDR3 region has 15 residues. This entry is derived from a study of graft-versus-host responses after intestinal transplantation. The wider study: For two to four years after anti-thymocyte globulin induction, all recipients took tacrolimus and steroids.

General study points: Peak circulating GvH clone levels were associated with early post-transplant HvG declines. In recipient marrow, GvH clones were found, and some appeared first in ileum or blood. Clonal ratios of graft-versus-host to host-versus-graft in allografts were high for patients exhibiting graft-donor T cell macrochimerism.

The protocol was immunoSEQ multiplex PCR, while the TCRdb copy is restricted to in-frame clones and leaves out a portion. The sample contains 130,000 or so clones, about 92% of which appear only once. The TCR comes from a human donor who received an intestinal transplant. V usage is TRBV5-6 and J usage is TRBJ2-7; 8 positions agree with TRBD2. This material consisted of unstimulated CD4+ T cells sorted from spleen or lymph node cells, taken before intestinal transplant. For the CDR3, the DNA is TGTGCCAGCAGCCATATAGCGGGGTCAGCCTACGAGCAGTACTTC. This encodes CASSHIAGSAYEQYF. The full variable domain, its missing parts supplied by reference TRBV5-6 and TRBJ2-7, is DAGVTQSPTHLIKTRGQQVTLRCSPKSGHDTVSWYQQALGQGPQFIFQYYEEEERQRGNFPDRFSGHQFPNYSSELNVNALLLGDSALYLCASSHIAGSAYEQYFGPGTRLTVT.